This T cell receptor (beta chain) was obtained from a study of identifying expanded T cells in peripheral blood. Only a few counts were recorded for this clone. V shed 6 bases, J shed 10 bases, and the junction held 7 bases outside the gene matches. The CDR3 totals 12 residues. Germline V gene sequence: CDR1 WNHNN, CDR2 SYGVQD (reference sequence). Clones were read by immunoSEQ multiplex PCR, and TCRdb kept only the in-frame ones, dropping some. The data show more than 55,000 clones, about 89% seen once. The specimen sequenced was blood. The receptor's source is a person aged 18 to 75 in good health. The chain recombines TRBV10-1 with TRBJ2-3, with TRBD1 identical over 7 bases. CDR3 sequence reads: CASSPRDRAQYF. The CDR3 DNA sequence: TGCGCCAGCAGCCCCCGGGACAGAGCGCAGTATTTT.